The rows below give T cell receptor beta chains drawn from one sample of a study of neurological immune-mediated disorders. TCRdb re-derived calls from the 5' RACE reads in MiXCR, one entry per CDR3 protein. This sample has tens of thousands of distinct CDR3 sequences, with 15% to 20% found just once. The sample was CD8+ T cells from blood. The origin of the receptors is a woman aged 18-35 years with multiple sclerosis. CDR3s include the opening cysteine and the closing phenylalanine or tryptophan. Each record gives: CDR3 protein, CDR3 DNA, J gene, D gene, V gene, clone size. D genes are given only for firm matches. Clone size is not always given. Where it is, it says once, few, many or a class for expanded clones.

CDR3 protein: CASSFGTSGRNEQFF
CDR3 DNA: TGTGCCAGCAGTTTCGGAACTAGCGGGCGAAATGAGCAGTTCTTC
J gene: TRBJ2-1
D gene: TRBD2
V gene: TRBV12-3/TRBV12-4
clone size: many

CDR3 protein: CASRRTGGITPLHF
CDR3 DNA: TGTGCCAGCAGACGGACAGGGGGCATTACACCCCTCCACTTT
J gene: TRBJ1-6
D gene: TRBD1
V gene: TRBV7-9
clone size: many

CDR3 protein: CASSLAGTLGLIQETQYF
CDR3 DNA: TGCGCCAGCAGCTTGGCCGGGACATTGGGGCTAATCCAAGAGACCCAGTACTTC
J gene: TRBJ2-5
D gene: NA
V gene: TRBV5-1
clone size: many

CDR3 protein: CASSPDRDQAFF
CDR3 DNA: TGCGCCAGCAGCCCGGACAGGGACCAAGCTTTCTTT
J gene: TRBJ1-1
D gene: TRBD1
V gene: TRBV5-1
clone size: NA

CDR3 protein: CASSFGGGNNEQFF
CDR3 DNA: TGTGCCAGTTCTTTCGGGGGGGGCAACAATGAGCAGTTCTTC
J gene: TRBJ2-1
D gene: TRBD2
V gene: TRBV9
clone size: many

CDR3 protein: CASSHTNYGYTF
CDR3 DNA: TGTGCCAGCAGCCACACTAACTATGGCTACACCTTC
J gene: TRBJ1-2
D gene: NA
V gene: TRBV14
clone size: medium-sized

CDR3 protein: CSARDKEGTGSRGTEAFF
CDR3 DNA: TGCAGTGCTAGAGATAAGGAGGGGACAGGGAGCCGCGGCACTGAAGCTTTCTTT
J gene: TRBJ1-1
D gene: TRBD1
V gene: TRBV20-1
clone size: many

CDR3 protein: CASSLGGSTDTQYF
CDR3 DNA: TGTGCCAGCAGCCTGGGAGGGAGCACAGATACGCAGTATTTT
J gene: TRBJ2-3
D gene: TRBD2
V gene: TRBV5-5
clone size: many

CDR3 protein: CASSYTPGETQYF
CDR3 DNA: TGCGCCAGCAGCTATACGCCCGGAGAGACCCAGTACTTC
J gene: TRBJ2-5
D gene: NA
V gene: TRBV5-1
clone size: many

CDR3 protein: CASSATGATDTQYF
CDR3 DNA: TGTGCCAGCAGTGCGACAGGGGCCACAGATACGCAGTATTTT
J gene: TRBJ2-3
D gene: TRBD1
V gene: TRBV6-1
clone size: many

CDR3 protein: CASAGTENTEAFF
CDR3 DNA: TGTGCCAGCGCAGGGACGGAAAACACTGAAGCTTTCTTT
J gene: TRBJ1-1
D gene: NA
V gene: TRBV6-1
clone size: many

CDR3 protein: CASSLGDHTGELFF
CDR3 DNA: TGTGCCAGCTCATTGGGAGACCACACCGGGGAGCTGTTTTTT
J gene: TRBJ2-2
D gene: NA
V gene: TRBV18
clone size: NA

CDR3 protein: CASSPPGTSKSGELFF
CDR3 DNA: TGTGCCAGCAGCCCACCAGGGACTAGCAAATCCGGGGAGCTGTTTTTT
J gene: TRBJ2-2
D gene: TRBD2
V gene: TRBV7-9
clone size: many

CDR3 protein: CASSSDRAIVAGELFF
CDR3 DNA: TGCGCCAGCAGCTCTGACAGGGCGATAGTTGCCGGGGAGCTGTTTTTT
J gene: TRBJ2-2
D gene: TRBD1
V gene: TRBV5-1
clone size: NA

CDR3 protein: CASRTADYQETQYF
CDR3 DNA: TGTGCCAGCAGGACAGCAGACTACCAAGAGACCCAGTACTTC
J gene: TRBJ2-5
D gene: NA
V gene: TRBV12-3/TRBV12-4
clone size: many

CDR3 protein: CAWRSLGRATGELFF
CDR3 DNA: TGTGCCTGGAGGTCTCTCGGGAGGGCCACCGGGGAGCTGTTTTTT
J gene: TRBJ2-2
D gene: TRBD2
V gene: TRBV30
clone size: NA

CDR3 protein: CASSLYLAGEGTDTQYF
CDR3 DNA: TGCGCCAGCAGCTTATATCTAGCGGGAGAAGGCACAGATACGCAGTATTTT
J gene: TRBJ2-3
D gene: TRBD2
V gene: TRBV5-1
clone size: many

CDR3 protein: CASSRDGENGVDTQYF
CDR3 DNA: TGTGCCAGCAGCCGAGATGGGGAGAATGGGGTAGATACGCAGTATTTT
J gene: TRBJ2-3
D gene: NA
V gene: TRBV7-9
clone size: many

CDR3 protein: CASSFSSYEQYF
CDR3 DNA: TGTGCCAGCAGCTTTAGCTCCTACGAGCAGTACTTC
J gene: TRBJ2-7
D gene: NA
V gene: TRBV7-9
clone size: many

CDR3 protein: CASAGSTDTQYF
CDR3 DNA: TGTGCTAGTGCGGGGAGCACAGATACGCAGTATTTT
J gene: TRBJ2-3
D gene: NA
V gene: TRBV7-7
clone size: NA

CDR3 protein: CASSLNDGKAKNIQYF
CDR3 DNA: TGTGCCAGCAGCTTAAACGACGGTAAAGCCAAAAACATTCAGTACTTC
J gene: TRBJ2-4
D gene: NA
V gene: TRBV7-9
clone size: many

CDR3 protein: CAISDNLGIGTGELFF
CDR3 DNA: TGTGCCATCAGTGACAATCTGGGGATCGGTACCGGGGAGCTGTTTTTT
J gene: TRBJ2-2
D gene: NA
V gene: TRBV10-3
clone size: many

CDR3 protein: CASSFGTSERFSTDTQYF
CDR3 DNA: TGTGCCAGCAGCTTTGGGACTAGCGAAAGATTTAGCACAGATACGCAGTATTTT
J gene: TRBJ2-3
D gene: TRBD2
V gene: TRBV11-1
clone size: many

CDR3 protein: CASSVAVSGALGNGYTF
CDR3 DNA: TGTGCCAGCAGCGTAGCCGTTTCGGGCGCCCTTGGGAATGGCTACACCTTC
J gene: TRBJ1-2
D gene: NA
V gene: TRBV9
clone size: many

CDR3 protein: CASSDDGRPSTDTQYF
CDR3 DNA: TGTGCCAGCAGCGATGACGGTCGTCCTAGCACAGATACGCAGTATTTT
J gene: TRBJ2-3
D gene: NA
V gene: TRBV9
clone size: many

CDR3 protein: CASSSGQEVKPQHF
CDR3 DNA: TGTGCCAGCAGTTCGGGGCAGGAGGTTAAGCCCCAGCATTTT
J gene: TRBJ1-5
D gene: NA
V gene: TRBV6-2/TRBV6-3
clone size: medium-sized

CDR3 protein: CASSSWTAGELFF
CDR3 DNA: TGTGCCAGCAGTTCCTGGACAGCCGGGGAGCTGTTTTTT
J gene: TRBJ2-2
D gene: NA
V gene: TRBV12-3/TRBV12-4
clone size: NA

CDR3 protein: CASAPKGFTEAFF
CDR3 DNA: TGTGCTAGTGCCCCAAAGGGATTCACTGAAGCTTTCTTT
J gene: TRBJ1-1
D gene: NA
V gene: TRBV12-5
clone size: many

CDR3 protein: CASSNKGVWDPNQPQHF
CDR3 DNA: TGTGCCAGCAGCAATAAAGGGGTGTGGGACCCCAATCAGCCCCAGCATTTT
J gene: TRBJ1-5
D gene: NA
V gene: TRBV6-2/TRBV6-3
clone size: many

CDR3 protein: CASSSANRPNTEAFF
CDR3 DNA: TGTGCCAGCAGCTCGGCTAATAGACCAAATACTGAAGCTTTCTTT
J gene: TRBJ1-1
D gene: NA
V gene: TRBV7-9
clone size: medium-sized

CDR3 protein: CAIRRGTGELFF
CDR3 DNA: TGCGCCATCCGGCGGGGCACCGGGGAGCTGTTTTTT
J gene: TRBJ2-2
D gene: NA
V gene: TRBV5-1
clone size: few

CDR3 protein: CAIQVQSNENYGYTF
CDR3 DNA: TGTGCCATCCAGGTACAGTCGAACGAAAACTATGGCTACACCTTC
J gene: TRBJ1-2
D gene: NA
V gene: TRBV10-3
clone size: many

CDR3 protein: CASSDRGDAKNIQYF
CDR3 DNA: TGCGCCAGCAGTGATCGCGGCGATGCCAAAAACATTCAGTACTTC
J gene: TRBJ2-4
D gene: NA
V gene: TRBV10-2
clone size: medium-sized

CDR3 protein: CASSEGGGKGLYGYTF
CDR3 DNA: TGTGCCAGCAGTGAAGGGGGAGGAAAGGGGCTCTATGGCTACACCTTC
J gene: TRBJ1-2
D gene: NA
V gene: TRBV6-1
clone size: many

CDR3 protein: CASSYGWADGNEKLFF
CDR3 DNA: TGTGCCAGCAGTTACGGGTGGGCGGATGGTAATGAAAAACTGTTTTTT
J gene: TRBJ1-4
D gene: NA
V gene: TRBV6-5
clone size: many

CDR3 protein: CASSLGVEQFF
CDR3 DNA: TGCGCCAGCAGCCTAGGAGTTGAGCAGTTCTTC
J gene: TRBJ2-1
D gene: NA
V gene: TRBV5-1
clone size: many

CDR3 protein: CASSYLQGTNEKLFF
CDR3 DNA: TGTGCCAGCAGTTACCTACAGGGAACTAATGAAAAACTGTTTTTT
J gene: TRBJ1-4
D gene: NA
V gene: TRBV6-5
clone size: many

CDR3 protein: CSVEGDPQGRDYEQYF
CDR3 DNA: TGCAGCGTTGAAGGGGATCCGCAGGGGCGGGACTACGAGCAGTACTTC
J gene: TRBJ2-7
D gene: NA
V gene: TRBV29-1
clone size: many

CDR3 protein: CASISTGELFF
CDR3 DNA: TGCGCCAGCATCTCCACCGGGGAGCTGTTTTTT
J gene: TRBJ2-2
D gene: NA
V gene: TRBV10-2
clone size: few

CDR3 protein: CAWSLSGPISGEDSDWGDTQYF
CDR3 DNA: TGTGCCTGGAGTCTATCGGGTCCAATATCGGGGGAGGACTCAGACTGGGGAGATACGCAGTATTTT
J gene: TRBJ2-3
D gene: NA
V gene: TRBV30
clone size: many

CDR3 protein: CASSWGPGQGYEQYF
CDR3 DNA: TGCGCCAGCAGCTGGGGGCCGGGACAGGGCTACGAGCAGTACTTC
J gene: TRBJ2-7
D gene: TRBD1
V gene: TRBV5-1
clone size: many

CDR3 protein: CATWTGGKEETQYF
CDR3 DNA: TGTGCCACCTGGACAGGGGGAAAGGAAGAGACCCAGTACTTC
J gene: TRBJ2-5
D gene: TRBD1
V gene: TRBV19
clone size: many

CDR3 protein: CSASPRNEQFF
CDR3 DNA: TGCAGTGCTAGTCCCAGAAATGAGCAGTTCTTC
J gene: TRBJ2-1
D gene: NA
V gene: TRBV20-1
clone size: NA

CDR3 protein: CASSAGTGGGYGYTF
CDR3 DNA: TGTGCCAGCAGTGCAGGGACAGGGGGCGGCTATGGCTACACCTTC
J gene: TRBJ1-2
D gene: TRBD1
V gene: TRBV27
clone size: many

CDR3 protein: CASSRIVGWGTQYF
CDR3 DNA: NA
J gene: TRBJ2-3
D gene: NA
V gene: TRBV21-1
clone size: many

CDR3 protein: CSARQGPQAFF
CDR3 DNA: TGCAGTGCTAGACAAGGACCCCAAGCTTTCTTT
J gene: TRBJ1-1
D gene: NA
V gene: TRBV20-1
clone size: many

CDR3 protein: CASSLEEGYTF
CDR3 DNA: TGCGCCAGCAGCTTGGAAGAGGGCTACACCTTC
J gene: TRBJ1-2
D gene: NA
V gene: TRBV5-1
clone size: many

CDR3 protein: CASGDRGRTGELFF
CDR3 DNA: TGTGCCAGCGGAGACAGGGGGCGCACCGGGGAGCTGTTTTTT
J gene: TRBJ2-2
D gene: TRBD1
V gene: TRBV2
clone size: many

CDR3 protein: CSVEDGDSFYNEQFF
CDR3 DNA: TGCAGCGTTGAGGATGGGGACAGCTTCTACAATGAGCAGTTCTTC
J gene: TRBJ2-1
D gene: TRBD1
V gene: TRBV29-1
clone size: many

CDR3 protein: CASSLGGGGTEAFF
CDR3 DNA: TGTGCCAGCAGTCTTGGCGGGGGTGGCACTGAAGCTTTCTTT
J gene: TRBJ1-1
D gene: NA
V gene: TRBV12-3/TRBV12-4
clone size: many

CDR3 protein: CASSEAGQGASPLHF
CDR3 DNA: TGTGCCAGCAGTGAAGCTGGGCAGGGGGCGTCACCCCTCCACTTT
J gene: TRBJ1-6
D gene: TRBD1
V gene: TRBV6-1
clone size: many

CDR3 protein: CSVRPTDGYTF
CDR3 DNA: TGCAGCGTTCGTCCGACAGATGGCTACACCTTC
J gene: TRBJ1-2
D gene: NA
V gene: TRBV29-1
clone size: many

CDR3 protein: CASSLDALGEETQYF
CDR3 DNA: TGTGCCAGCAGCCTGGACGCGCTGGGGGAAGAGACCCAGTACTTC
J gene: TRBJ2-5
D gene: NA
V gene: TRBV7-8
clone size: many

CDR3 protein: CSVEDPGSGNTIYF
CDR3 DNA: TGCAGCGTTGAAGATCCGGGGTCCGGAAACACCATATATTTT
J gene: TRBJ1-3
D gene: NA
V gene: TRBV29-1
clone size: many

CDR3 protein: CSARYDRNTEAFF
CDR3 DNA: TGCAGTGCTAGGTACGACAGGAACACTGAAGCTTTCTTT
J gene: TRBJ1-1
D gene: NA
V gene: TRBV20-1
clone size: many

CDR3 protein: CASSQVSKGNEQFF
CDR3 DNA: TGCGCCAGCAGCCAAGTATCCAAGGGAAATGAGCAGTTCTTC
J gene: TRBJ2-1
D gene: NA
V gene: TRBV4-1
clone size: NA

CDR3 protein: CASSPKDGYNEQFF
CDR3 DNA: TGTGCCAGCTCACCGAAAGACGGGTACAATGAGCAGTTCTTC
J gene: TRBJ2-1
D gene: NA
V gene: TRBV18
clone size: many

CDR3 protein: CSSGLAGGPNEQFF
CDR3 DNA: TGCAGCTCAGGACTAGCGGGGGGGCCGAATGAGCAGTTCTTC
J gene: TRBJ2-1
D gene: TRBD2
V gene: TRBV29-1
clone size: NA